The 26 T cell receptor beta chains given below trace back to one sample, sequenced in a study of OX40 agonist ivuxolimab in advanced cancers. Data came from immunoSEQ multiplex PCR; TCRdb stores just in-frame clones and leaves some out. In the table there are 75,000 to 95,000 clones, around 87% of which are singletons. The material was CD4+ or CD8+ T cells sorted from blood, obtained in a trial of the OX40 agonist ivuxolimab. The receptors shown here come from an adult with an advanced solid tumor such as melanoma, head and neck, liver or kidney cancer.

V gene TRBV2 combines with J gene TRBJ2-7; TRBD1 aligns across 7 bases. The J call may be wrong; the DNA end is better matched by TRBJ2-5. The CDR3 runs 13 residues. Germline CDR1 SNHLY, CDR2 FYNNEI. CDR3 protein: CASRGQKGETQYF. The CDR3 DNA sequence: TGTGCCAGCAGGGGACAGAAGGGTGAGACCCAGTACTTC.

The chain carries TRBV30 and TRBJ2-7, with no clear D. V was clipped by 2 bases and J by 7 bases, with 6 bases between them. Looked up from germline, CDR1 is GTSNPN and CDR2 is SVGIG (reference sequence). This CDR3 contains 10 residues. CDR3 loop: CAWSQGEQYF. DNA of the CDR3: TGTGCCTGGAGTCAAGGAGAGCAGTACTTC.

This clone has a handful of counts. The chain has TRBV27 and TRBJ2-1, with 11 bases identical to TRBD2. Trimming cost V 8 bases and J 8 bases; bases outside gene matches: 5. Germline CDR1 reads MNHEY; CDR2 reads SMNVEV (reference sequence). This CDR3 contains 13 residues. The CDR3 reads CASRLAGGHEQFF. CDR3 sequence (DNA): TGTGCCAGCCGGCTAGCGGGGGGCCATGAGCAGTTCTTC.

This CDR3 reads CASSLVRKETQYF. The CDR3, as DNA: TGTGCCAGCAGCTTGGTCAGAAAAGAGACCCAGTACTTC. This rearrangement joins TRBV7-3 to TRBJ2-5; D gene ambiguous. The V end was cut by 3 bases, the J end by 3 bases, with 8 bases between. The CDR3 is 13 residues long. In germline, CDR1 is SGHTA, CDR2 FQGTGA.

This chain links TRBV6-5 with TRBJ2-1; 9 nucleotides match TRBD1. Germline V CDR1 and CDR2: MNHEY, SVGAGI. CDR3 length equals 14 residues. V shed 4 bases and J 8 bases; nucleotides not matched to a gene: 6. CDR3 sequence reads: CASSSGQGSHEQFF. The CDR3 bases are TGTGCCAGCAGTTCGGGACAGGGCTCTCATGAGCAGTTCTTC.

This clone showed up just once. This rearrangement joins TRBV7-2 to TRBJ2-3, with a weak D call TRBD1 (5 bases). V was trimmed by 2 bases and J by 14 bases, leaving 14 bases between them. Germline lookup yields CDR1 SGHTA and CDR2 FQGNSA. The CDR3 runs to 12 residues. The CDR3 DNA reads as TGTGCCAGCAGCTTATTTAGGGGTATCCTGTATTTT. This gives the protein CASSLFRGILYF. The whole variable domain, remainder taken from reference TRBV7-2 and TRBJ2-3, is GAGVSQSPSNKVTEKGKDVELRCDPISGHTALYWYRQSLGQGLEFLIYFQGNSAPDKSGLPSDRFSAERTGGSVSTLTIQRTQQEDSAVYLCASSLFRGILYFGPGTRLTVL.

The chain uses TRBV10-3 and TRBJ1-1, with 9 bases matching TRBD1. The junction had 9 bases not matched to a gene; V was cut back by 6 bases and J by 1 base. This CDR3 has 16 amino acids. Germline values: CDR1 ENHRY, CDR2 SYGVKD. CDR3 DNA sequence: TGTGCCATCAGCCCGGGACAGGGTGCTGGGAACACTGAAGCTTTCTTT. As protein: CAISPGQGAGNTEAFF.

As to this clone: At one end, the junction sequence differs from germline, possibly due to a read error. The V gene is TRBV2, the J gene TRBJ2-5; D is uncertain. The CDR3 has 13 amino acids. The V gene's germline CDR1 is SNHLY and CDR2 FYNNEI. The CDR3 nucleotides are TGTGCCAGCAGTGACCAAGCCGAAGAGGCCCAGTACTTC. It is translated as CASSDQAEEAQYF.

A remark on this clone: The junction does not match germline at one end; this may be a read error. Written as DNA, the CDR3 is TGTGCCAGCAGCTTCAACCAAGGGGACGGACCCATGATCTTC. This translates into CASSFNQGDGPMIF. The chain uses TRBV7-9 and TRBJ2-1; D may match TRBD1 or TRBD2 (5 bases each). Germline-derived CDR1 and CDR2 are SEHNR and FQNEAQ (reference sequence). The CDR3 has 14 amino acids.

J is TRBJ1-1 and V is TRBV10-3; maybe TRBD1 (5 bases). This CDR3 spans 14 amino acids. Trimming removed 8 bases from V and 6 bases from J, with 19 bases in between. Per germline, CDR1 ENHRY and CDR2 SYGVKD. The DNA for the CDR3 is TGTGCCATCCGGCTAGGGCAGGGTAAGCCTGAAGCTTTCTTT. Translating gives CAIRLGQGKPEAFF.

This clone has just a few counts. CDR3 sequence: CATNKQGAPNTEAFF. CDR3 in DNA: TGTGCCACCAATAAACAGGGTGCCCCCAACACTGAAGCTTTCTTT. The chain has TRBV27 and TRBJ1-1; tentative D call: TRBD1 (6 bases). Trimming shortened V by 10 bases and J by 2 bases, and 20 bases separated the two germline ends. The germline gives CDR1 MNHEY, CDR2 SMNVEV (reference sequence). The CDR3 covers 15 residues.

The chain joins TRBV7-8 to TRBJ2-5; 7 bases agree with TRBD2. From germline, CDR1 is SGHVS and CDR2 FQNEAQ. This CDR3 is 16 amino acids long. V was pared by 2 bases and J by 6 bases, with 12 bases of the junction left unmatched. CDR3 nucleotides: TGTGCCAGCAGCTTAATCCGAGCGGGGATTGAAAAGACCCAGTACTTC. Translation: CASSLIRAGIEKTQYF.

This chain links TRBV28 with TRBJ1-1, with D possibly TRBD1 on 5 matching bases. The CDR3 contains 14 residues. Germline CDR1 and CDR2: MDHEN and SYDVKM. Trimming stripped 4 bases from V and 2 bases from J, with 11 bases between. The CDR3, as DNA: TGTGCCAGCAGTTCCCAGGGTCCCAACACTGAAGCTTTCTTT. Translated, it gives CASSSQGPNTEAFF.

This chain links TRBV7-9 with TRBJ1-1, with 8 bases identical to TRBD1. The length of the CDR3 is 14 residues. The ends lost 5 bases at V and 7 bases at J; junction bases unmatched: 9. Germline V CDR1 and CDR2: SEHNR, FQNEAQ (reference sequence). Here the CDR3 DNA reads TGTGCCAGCAGCGAAGGACAGGGCCAATATGAAGCTTTCTTT. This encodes CASSEGQGQYEAFF.

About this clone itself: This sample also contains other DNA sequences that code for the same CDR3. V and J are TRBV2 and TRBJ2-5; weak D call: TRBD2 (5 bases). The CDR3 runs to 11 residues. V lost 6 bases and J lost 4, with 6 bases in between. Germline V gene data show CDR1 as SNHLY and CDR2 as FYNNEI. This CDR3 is CASRGRETQYF. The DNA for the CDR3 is TGTGCCAGCAGAGGGAGAGAGACCCAGTACTTC.

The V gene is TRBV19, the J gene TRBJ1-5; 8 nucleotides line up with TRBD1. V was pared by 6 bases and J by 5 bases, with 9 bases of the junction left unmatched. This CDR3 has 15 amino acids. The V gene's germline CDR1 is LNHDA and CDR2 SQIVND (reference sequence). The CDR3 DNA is TGTGCCAGTAGCTACGACAGGGGCGGGTATCAGCCCCAGCATTTT. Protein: CASSYDRGGYQPQHF. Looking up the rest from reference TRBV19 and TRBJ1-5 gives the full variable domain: DGGITQSPKYLFRKEGQNVTLSCEQNLNHDAMYWYRQDPGQGLRLIYYSQIVNDFQKGDIAEGYSVSREKKESFPLTVTSAQKNPTAFYLCASSYDRGGYQPQHFGDGTRLSIL.

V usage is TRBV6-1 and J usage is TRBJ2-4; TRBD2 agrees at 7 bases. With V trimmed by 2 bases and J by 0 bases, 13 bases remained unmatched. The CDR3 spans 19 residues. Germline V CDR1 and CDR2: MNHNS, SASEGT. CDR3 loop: CASSEIRGVGDLAKNIQYF. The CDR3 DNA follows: TGTGCCAGCAGTGAAATTCGGGGGGTCGGGGACCTAGCCAAAAACATTCAGTACTTC.

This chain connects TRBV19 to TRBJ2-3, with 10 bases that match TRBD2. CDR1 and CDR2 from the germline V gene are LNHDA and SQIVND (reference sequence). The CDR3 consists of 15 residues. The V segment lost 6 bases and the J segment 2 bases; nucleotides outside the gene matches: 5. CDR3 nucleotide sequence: TGTGCCAGTAGCCTCCTAGCGGGGGACACAGATACGCAGTATTTT. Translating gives CASSLLAGDTDTQYF.

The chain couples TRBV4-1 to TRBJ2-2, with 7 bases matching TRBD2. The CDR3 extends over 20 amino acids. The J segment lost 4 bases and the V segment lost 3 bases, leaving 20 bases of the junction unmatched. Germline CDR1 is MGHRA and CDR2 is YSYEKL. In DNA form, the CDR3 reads TGCGCCAGCAGCCACTACCATCCGGGACTTTCCTCGGGGGGCACCGGGGAGCTGTTTTTT. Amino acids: CASSHYHPGLSSGGTGELFF.

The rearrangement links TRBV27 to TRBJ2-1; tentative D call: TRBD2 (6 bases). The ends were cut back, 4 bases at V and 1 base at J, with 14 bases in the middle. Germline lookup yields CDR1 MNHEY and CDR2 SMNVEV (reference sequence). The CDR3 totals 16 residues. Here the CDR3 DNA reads TGTGCCAGCAGTTCCTTTTCCCGGGGGTCCTACAATGAGCAGTTCTTC. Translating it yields CASSSFSRGSYNEQFF.

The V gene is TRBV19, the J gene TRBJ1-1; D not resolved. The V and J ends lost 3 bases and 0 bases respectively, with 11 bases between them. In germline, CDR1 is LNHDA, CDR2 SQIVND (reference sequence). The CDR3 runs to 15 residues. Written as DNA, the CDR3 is TGTGCCAGTAGTATGGCAGGATACTTGAACACTGAAGCTTTCTTT. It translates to CASSMAGYLNTEAFF. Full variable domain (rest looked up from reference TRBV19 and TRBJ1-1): DGGITQSPKYLFRKEGQNVTLSCEQNLNHDAMYWYRQDPGQGLRLIYYSQIVNDFQKGDIAEGYSVSREKKESFPLTVTSAQKNPTAFYLCASSMAGYLNTEAFFGQGTRLTVV.

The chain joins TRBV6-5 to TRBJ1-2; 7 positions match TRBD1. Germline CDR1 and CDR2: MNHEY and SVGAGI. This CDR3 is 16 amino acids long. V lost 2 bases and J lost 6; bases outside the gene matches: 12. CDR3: CASSYPTGFGFDGYTF. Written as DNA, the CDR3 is TGTGCCAGCAGTTACCCGACAGGGTTCGGGTTCGATGGCTACACCTTC.

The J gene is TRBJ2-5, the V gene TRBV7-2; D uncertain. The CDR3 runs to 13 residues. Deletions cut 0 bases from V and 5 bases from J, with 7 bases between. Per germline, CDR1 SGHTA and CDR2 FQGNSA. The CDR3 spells CASSLAGRETQYF. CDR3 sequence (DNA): TGTGCCAGCAGCTTAGCGGGCAGGGAGACCCAGTACTTC. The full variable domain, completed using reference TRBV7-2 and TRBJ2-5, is GAGVSQSPSNKVTEKGKDVELRCDPISGHTALYWYRQSLGQGLEFLIYFQGNSAPDKSGLPSDRFSAERTGGSVSTLTIQRTQQEDSAVYLCASSLAGRETQYFGPGTRLLVL.

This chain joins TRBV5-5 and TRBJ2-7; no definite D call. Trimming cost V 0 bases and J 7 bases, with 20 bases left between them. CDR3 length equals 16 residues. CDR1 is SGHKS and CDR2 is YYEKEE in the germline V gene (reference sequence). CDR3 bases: TGTGCCAGCAGCTTGGAGGCGAATACGAATATCTGGGAGCAGTACTTC. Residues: CASSLEANTNIWEQYF.

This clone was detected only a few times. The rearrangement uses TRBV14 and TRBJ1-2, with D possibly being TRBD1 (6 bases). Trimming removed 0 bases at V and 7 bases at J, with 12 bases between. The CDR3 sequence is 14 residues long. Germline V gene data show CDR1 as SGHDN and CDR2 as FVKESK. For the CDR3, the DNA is TGTGCCAGCAGCCAAGAGTTCGGGGGGCCTGGCTACACCTTC. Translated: CASSQEFGGPGYTF.

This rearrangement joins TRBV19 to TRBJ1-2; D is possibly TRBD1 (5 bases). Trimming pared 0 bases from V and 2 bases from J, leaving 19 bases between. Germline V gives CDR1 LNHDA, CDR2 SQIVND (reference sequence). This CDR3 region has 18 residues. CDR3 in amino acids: CASSIDGLPGAFNYGYTF. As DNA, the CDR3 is TGTGCCAGTAGTATAGATGGACTGCCCGGGGCATTCAACTATGGCTACACCTTC.